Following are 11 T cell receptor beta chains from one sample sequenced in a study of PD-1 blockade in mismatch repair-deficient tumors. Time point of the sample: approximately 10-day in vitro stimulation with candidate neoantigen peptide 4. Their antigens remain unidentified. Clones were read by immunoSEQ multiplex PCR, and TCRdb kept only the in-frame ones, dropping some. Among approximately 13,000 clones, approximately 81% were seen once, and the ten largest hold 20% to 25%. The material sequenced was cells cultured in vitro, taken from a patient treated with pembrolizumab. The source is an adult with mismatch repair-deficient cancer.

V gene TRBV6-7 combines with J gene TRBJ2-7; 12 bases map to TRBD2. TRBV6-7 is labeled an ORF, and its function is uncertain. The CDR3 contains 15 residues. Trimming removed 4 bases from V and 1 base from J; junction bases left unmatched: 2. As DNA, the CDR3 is TGTGCCAGCAGTTTCGGACTAGCGGGGTCCTACGAGCAGTACTTC. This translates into CASSFGLAGSYEQYF.

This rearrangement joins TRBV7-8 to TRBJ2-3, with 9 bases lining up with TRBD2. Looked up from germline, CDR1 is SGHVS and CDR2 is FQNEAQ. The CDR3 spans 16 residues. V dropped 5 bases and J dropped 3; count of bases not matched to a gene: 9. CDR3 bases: TGTGCCAGCAGCACACTAGCGGGCGTTATGACAGATACGCAGTATTTT. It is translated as CASSTLAGVMTDTQYF.

The CDR3 DNA reads TGCGCCAGCAAAGGCGGGAGCTCCTACAATGAGCAGTTCTTC. As protein: CASKGGSSYNEQFF. The J gene is TRBJ2-1, the V gene TRBV5-1; 7 bases are a match to TRBD2. This CDR3 comprises 14 residues. Germline trimming cut 6 bases from V and 0 bases from J; bases unmatched to any gene: 3. CDR1 is SGHRS, CDR2 YFSETQ, per germline.

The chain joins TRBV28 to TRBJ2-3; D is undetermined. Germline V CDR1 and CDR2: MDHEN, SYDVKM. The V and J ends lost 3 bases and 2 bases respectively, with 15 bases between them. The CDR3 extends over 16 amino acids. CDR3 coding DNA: TGTGCCAGCAGTTTTTTAGGCACCTGGTACACAGATACGCAGTATTTT. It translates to CASSFLGTWYTDTQYF.

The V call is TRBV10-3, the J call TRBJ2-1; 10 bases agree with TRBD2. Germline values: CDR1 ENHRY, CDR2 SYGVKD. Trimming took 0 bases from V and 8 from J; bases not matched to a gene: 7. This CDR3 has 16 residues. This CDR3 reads CAISESSSSGSDEQFF. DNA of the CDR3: TGTGCCATCAGTGAGTCGTCGTCTAGCGGGAGCGATGAGCAGTTCTTC.

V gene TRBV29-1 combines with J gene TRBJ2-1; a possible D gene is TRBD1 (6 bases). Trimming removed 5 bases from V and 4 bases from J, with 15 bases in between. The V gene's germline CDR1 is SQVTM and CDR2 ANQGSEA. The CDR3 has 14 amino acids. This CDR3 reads CSVPGPRGYNEQFF. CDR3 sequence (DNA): TGCAGCGTTCCAGGGCCAAGGGGGTACAATGAGCAGTTCTTC.

CDR3 protein: CASSLMTSGMPLNVYTQYF. The CDR3 DNA reads as TGTGCCAGCAGTTTGATGACTAGCGGGATGCCCCTTAATGTGTATACGCAGTATTTT. V gene TRBV28 combines with J gene TRBJ2-3, with 11 bases identical to TRBD2. Germline V lookup: CDR1 MDHEN, CDR2 SYDVKM. The CDR3 extends over 19 amino acids. Losses at the gene ends were 3 bases for V and 7 bases for J; bases not matched to a gene: 18.

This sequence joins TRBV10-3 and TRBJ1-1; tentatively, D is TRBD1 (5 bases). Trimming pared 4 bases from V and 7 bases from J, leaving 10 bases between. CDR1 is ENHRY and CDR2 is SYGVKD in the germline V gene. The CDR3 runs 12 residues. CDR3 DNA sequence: TGTGCCATCAGTGGGGACTCCTTTGAAGCTTTCTTT. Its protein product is CAISGDSFEAFF.

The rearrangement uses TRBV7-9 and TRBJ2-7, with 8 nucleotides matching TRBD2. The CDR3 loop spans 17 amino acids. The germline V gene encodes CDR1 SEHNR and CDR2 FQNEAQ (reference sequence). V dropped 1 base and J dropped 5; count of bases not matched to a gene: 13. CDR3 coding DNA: TGTGCCAGCAGCTTAGTTAGTTTGCGGGAGGCAGCCCACGAGCAGTACTTC. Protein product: CASSLVSLREAAHEQYF.

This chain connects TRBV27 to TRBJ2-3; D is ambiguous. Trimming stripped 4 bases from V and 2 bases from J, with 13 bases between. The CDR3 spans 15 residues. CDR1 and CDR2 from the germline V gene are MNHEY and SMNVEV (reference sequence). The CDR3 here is CASSSNSPFTDTQYF. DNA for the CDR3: TGTGCCAGCAGTTCCAACTCCCCCTTCACAGATACGCAGTATTTT.

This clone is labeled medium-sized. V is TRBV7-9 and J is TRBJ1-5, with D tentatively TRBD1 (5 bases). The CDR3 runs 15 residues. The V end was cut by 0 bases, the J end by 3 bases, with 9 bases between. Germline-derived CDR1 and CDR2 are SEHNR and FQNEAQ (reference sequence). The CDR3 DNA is TGTGCCAGCAGCTTAGCGGGGGACCTCAATCAGCCCCAGCATTTT. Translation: CASSLAGDLNQPQHF.